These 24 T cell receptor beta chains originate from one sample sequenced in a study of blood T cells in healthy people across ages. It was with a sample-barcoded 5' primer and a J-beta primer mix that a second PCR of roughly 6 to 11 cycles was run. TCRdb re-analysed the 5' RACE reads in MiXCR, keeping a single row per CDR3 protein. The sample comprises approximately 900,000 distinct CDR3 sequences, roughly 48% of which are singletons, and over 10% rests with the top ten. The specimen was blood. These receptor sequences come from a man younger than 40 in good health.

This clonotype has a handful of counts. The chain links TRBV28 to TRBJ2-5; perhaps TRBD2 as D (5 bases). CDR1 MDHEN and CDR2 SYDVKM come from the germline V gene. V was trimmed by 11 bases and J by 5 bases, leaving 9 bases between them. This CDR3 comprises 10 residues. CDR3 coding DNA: TGTGCCTTAGGCGGGGAGACCCAGTACTTC. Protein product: CALGGETQYF. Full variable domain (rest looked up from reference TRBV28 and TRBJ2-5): DVKVTQSSRYLVKRTGEKVFLECVQDMDHENMFWYRQDPGLGLRLIYFSYDVKMKEKGDIPEGYSVSREKKERFSLILESASTNQTSMYLCALGGETQYFGPGTRLLVL.

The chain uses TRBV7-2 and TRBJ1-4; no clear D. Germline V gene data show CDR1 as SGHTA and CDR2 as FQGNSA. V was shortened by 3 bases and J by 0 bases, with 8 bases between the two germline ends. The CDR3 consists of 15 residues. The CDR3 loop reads CASSFGFTTNEKLFF. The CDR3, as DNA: TGTGCCAGCAGCTTCGGCTTTACAACTAATGAAAAACTGTTTTTT.

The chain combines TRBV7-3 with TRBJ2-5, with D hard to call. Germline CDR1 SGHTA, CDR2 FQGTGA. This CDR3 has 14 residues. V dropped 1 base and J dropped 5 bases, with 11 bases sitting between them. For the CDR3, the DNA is TGTGCCAGCAGCTTAAATGGCCCTAGGGAGACCCAGTACTTC. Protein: CASSLNGPRETQYF.

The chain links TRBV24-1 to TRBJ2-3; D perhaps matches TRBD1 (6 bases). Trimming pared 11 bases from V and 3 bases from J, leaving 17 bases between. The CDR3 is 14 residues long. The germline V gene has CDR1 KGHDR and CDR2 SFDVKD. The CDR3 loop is CAIPGQGLTDTQYF. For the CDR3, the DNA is TGTGCCATCCCAGGTCAGGGGTTAACAGATACGCAGTATTTT.

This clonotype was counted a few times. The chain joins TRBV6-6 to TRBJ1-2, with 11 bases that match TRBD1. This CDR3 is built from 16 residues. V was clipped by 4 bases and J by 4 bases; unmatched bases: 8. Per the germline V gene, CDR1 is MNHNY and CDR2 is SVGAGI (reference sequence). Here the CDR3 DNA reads TGTGCCAGCAGTTTAACGGGACAGGGGGGTACCTATGGCTACACCTTC. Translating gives CASSLTGQGGTYGYTF.

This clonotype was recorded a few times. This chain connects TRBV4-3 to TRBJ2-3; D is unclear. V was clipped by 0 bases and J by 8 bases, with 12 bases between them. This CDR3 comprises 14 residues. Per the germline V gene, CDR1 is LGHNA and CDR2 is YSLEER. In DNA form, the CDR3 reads TGCGCCAGCAGCCAAGATAGCCTCCTTAGTACGCAGTATTTT. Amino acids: CASSQDSLLSTQYF.

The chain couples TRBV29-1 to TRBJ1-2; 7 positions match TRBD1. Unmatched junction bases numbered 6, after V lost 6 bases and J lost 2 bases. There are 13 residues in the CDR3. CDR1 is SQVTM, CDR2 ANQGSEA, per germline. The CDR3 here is CSVRQGANYGYTF. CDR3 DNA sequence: TGCAGCGTCCGACAGGGCGCCAACTATGGCTACACCTTC.

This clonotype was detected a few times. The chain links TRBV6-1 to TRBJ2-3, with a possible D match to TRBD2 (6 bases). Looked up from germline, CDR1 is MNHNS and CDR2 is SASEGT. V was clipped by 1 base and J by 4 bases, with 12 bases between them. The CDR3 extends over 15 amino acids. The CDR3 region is CASSEGDGGADTQYF. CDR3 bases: TGTGCCAGCAGTGAAGGGGACGGGGGAGCAGATACGCAGTATTTT.

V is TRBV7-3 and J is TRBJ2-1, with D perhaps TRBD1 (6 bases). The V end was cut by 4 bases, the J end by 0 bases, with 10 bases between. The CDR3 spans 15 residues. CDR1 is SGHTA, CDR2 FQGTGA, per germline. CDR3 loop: CASSSDSCSYNEQFF. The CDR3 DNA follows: TGTGCCAGCAGCTCGGACAGCTGCTCCTACAATGAGCAGTTCTTC.

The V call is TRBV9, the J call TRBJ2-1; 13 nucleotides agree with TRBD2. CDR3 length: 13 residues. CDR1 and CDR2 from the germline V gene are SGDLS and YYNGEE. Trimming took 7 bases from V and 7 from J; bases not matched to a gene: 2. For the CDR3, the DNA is TGTGCCAGCGCGACTAGCGGGGGGAATGAGCAGTTCTTC. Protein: CASATSGGNEQFF.

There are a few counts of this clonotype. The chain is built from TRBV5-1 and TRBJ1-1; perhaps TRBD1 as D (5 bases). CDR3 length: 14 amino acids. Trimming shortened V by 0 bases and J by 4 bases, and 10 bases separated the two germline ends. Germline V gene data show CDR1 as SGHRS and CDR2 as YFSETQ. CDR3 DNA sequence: TGCGCCAGCAGCTTGGGAGGGAGGGGCACTGAAGCTTTCTTT. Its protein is CASSLGGRGTEAFF.

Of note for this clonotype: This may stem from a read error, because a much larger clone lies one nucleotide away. The CDR3: CASSSQRGITYNEQFF. Here the CDR3 DNA reads TGCGCCAGCAGCAGCCAACGGGGGATCACCTACAATGAGCAGTTCTTC. The V call is TRBV5-1, the J call TRBJ2-1; weak D call: TRBD2 (6 bases). Germline V gives CDR1 SGHRS, CDR2 YFSETQ. V was shortened by 4 bases and J by 2 bases, with 16 bases between the two germline ends. CDR3 length equals 16 residues.

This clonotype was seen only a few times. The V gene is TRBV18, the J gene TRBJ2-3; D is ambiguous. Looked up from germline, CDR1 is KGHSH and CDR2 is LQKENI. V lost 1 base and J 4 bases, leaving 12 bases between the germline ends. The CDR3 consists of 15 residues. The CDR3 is CASSPQLPGSDTQYF. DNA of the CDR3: TGTGCCAGCTCACCACAGCTTCCAGGATCAGATACGCAGTATTTT.

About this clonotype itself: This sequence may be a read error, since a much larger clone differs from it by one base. CDR3 bases: TGTGCCAGCAGTTACTCTCGGGTTGAGCAGTTCTTC. This gives the protein CASSYSRVEQFF. This chain joins TRBV6-6 and TRBJ2-1; D is undetermined. Deletions cut 0 bases from V and 9 bases from J, with 6 bases between. Germline CDR1 MNHNY, CDR2 SVGAGI (reference sequence). The length of the CDR3 is 12 residues.

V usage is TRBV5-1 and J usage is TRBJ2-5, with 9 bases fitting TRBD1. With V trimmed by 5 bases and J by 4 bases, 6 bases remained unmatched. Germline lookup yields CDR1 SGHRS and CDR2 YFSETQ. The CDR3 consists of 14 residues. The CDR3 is CASRYDRGGETQYF. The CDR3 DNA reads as TGCGCCAGCAGGTATGACAGGGGGGGAGAGACCCAGTACTTC.

The CDR3 loop reads CASSSPGQGAADTQYF. CDR3 coding DNA: TGTGCCAGCTCATCTCCGGGACAGGGGGCTGCAGATACGCAGTATTTT. The chain links TRBV18 to TRBJ2-3; 12 bases are a match to TRBD1. The junction had 7 bases not matched to a gene; V was cut back by 5 bases and J by 4 bases. CDR1 is KGHSH and CDR2 is LQKENI in the germline V gene. This CDR3 region has 16 residues.

The CDR3 sequence: CASSPGLVASYNEQFF. The CDR3, as DNA: TGCGCCAGCAGCCCAGGACTGGTCGCCTCCTACAATGAGCAGTTCTTC. The chain carries TRBV5-1 and TRBJ2-1; TRBD2 might be the D (5 bases). Trimming took off 4 bases at V and 0 bases at J, with 14 bases between the two ends. CDR1 is SGHRS and CDR2 is YFSETQ in the germline V gene. There are 16 residues in the CDR3.

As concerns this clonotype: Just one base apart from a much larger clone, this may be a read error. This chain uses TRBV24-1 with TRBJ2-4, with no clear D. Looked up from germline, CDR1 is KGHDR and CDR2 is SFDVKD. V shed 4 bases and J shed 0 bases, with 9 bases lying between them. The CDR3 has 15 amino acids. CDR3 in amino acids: CATSEVTVAKNIQYF. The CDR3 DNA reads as TGTGCCACCAGTGAGGTGACCGTAGCCAAAAACATTCAGTACTTC.

CDR3 coding DNA: TGTGCCAGCAGCCCCAGGCGGGGGGGGCTAACAGATACGCAGTATTTT. Amino acids: CASSPRRGGLTDTQYF. The chain recombines TRBV7-9 with TRBJ2-3, with 9 bases identical to TRBD2. Germline V gives CDR1 SEHNR, CDR2 FQNEAQ (reference sequence). The CDR3 is 16 amino acids. The V segment lost 5 bases and the J segment 3 bases; nucleotides outside the gene matches: 9.

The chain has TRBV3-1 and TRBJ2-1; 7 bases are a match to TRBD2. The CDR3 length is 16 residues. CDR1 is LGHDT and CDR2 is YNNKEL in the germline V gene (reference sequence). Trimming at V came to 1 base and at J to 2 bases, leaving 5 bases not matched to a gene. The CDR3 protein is CASSQGIRGAYNEQFF. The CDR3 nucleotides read TGTGCCAGCAGCCAAGGGATACGGGGGGCCTACAATGAGCAGTTCTTC.

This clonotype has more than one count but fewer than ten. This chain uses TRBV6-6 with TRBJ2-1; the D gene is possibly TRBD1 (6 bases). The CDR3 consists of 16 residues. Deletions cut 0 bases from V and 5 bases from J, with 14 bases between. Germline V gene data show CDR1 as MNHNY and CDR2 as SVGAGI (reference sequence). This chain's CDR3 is CASSYSYRGIDNEQFF. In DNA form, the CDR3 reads TGTGCCAGCAGTTACTCCTATAGGGGGATTGACAATGAGCAGTTCTTC.

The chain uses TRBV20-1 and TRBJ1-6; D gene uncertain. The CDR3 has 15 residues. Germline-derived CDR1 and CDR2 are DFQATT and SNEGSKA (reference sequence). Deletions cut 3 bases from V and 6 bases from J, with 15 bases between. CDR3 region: CSARTRGPPNSPLHF. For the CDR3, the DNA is TGCAGTGCTAGGACCCGGGGTCCTCCTAATTCACCCCTCCACTTT.

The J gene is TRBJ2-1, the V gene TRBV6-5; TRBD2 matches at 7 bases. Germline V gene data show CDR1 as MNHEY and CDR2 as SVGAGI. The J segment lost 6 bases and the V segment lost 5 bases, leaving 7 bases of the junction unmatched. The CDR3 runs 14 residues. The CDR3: CASSNGDYPNEQFF. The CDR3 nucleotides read TGTGCCAGCAGTAATGGGGACTACCCCAATGAGCAGTTCTTC.

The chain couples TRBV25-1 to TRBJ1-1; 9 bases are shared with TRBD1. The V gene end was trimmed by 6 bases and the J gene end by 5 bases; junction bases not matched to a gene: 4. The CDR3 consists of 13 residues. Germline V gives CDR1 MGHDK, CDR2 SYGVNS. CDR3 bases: TGTGCCAGCAGCGGACAGGGGAGGACTGAAGCTTTCTTT. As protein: CASSGQGRTEAFF.